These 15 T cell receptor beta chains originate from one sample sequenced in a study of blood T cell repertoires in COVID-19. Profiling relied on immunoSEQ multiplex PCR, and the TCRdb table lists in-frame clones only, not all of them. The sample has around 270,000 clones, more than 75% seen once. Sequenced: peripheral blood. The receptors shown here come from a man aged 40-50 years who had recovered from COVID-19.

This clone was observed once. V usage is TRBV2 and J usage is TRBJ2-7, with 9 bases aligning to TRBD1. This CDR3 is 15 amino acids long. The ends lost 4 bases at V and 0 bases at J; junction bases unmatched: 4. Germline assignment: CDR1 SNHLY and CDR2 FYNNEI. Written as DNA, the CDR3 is TGTGCCAGCAGTGGCACAGGGGGCTCCTCCTACGAGCAGTACTTC. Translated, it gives CASSGTGGSSYEQYF.

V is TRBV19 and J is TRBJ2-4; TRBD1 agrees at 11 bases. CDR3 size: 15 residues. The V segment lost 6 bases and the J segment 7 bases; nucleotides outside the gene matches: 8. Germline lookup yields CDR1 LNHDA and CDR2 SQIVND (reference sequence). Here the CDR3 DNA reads TGTGCCAGTAGCCCGGGACAGGGGGGTGTGAACATTCAGTACTTC. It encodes CASSPGQGGVNIQYF. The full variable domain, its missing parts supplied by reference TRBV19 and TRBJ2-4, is DGGITQSPKYLFRKEGQNVTLSCEQNLNHDAMYWYRQDPGQGLRLIYYSQIVNDFQKGDIAEGYSVSREKKESFPLTVTSAQKNPTAFYLCASSPGQGGVNIQYFGAGTRLSVL.

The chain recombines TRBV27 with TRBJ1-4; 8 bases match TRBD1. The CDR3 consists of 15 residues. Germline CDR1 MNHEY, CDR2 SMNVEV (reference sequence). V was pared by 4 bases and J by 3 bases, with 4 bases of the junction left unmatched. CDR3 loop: CASSSLTGANEKLFF. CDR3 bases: TGTGCCAGCAGTTCCTTGACAGGGGCTAATGAAAAACTGTTTTTT.

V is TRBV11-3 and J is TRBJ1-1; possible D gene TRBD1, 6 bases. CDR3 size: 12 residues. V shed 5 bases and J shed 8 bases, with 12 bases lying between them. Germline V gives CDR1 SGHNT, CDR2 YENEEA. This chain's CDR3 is CASSQGRGEAFF. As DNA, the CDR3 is TGTGCCAGCAGCCAGGGGCGAGGGGAAGCTTTCTTT.

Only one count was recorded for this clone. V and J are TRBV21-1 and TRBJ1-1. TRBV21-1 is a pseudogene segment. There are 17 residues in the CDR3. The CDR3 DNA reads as TGTGCCAGCAGCAAAGCCCCTTGTGGGAGACGAAACACTGAAGCTTTCTTT. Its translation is CASSKAPCGRRNTEAFF.

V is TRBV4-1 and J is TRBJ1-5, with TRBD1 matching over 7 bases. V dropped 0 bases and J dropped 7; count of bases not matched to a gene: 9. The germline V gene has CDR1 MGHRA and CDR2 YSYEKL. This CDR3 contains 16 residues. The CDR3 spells CASSQEGEGGGQPQHF. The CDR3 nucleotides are TGCGCCAGCAGCCAAGAAGGGGAAGGGGGCGGGCAGCCCCAGCATTTT.

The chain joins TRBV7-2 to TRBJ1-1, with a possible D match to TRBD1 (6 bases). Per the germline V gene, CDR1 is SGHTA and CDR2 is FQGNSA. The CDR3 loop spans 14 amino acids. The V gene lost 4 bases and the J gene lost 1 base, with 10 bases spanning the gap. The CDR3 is CASSSRQENTEAFF. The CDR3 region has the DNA TGTGCCAGCAGCTCCCGACAGGAGAACACTGAAGCTTTCTTT.

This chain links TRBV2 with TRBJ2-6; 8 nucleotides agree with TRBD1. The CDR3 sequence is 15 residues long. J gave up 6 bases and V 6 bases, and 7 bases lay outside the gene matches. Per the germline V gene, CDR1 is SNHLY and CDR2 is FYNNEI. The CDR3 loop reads CASRGTTGEANVLTF. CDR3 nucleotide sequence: TGTGCCAGCAGGGGGACGACAGGGGAGGCCAACGTCCTGACTTTC.

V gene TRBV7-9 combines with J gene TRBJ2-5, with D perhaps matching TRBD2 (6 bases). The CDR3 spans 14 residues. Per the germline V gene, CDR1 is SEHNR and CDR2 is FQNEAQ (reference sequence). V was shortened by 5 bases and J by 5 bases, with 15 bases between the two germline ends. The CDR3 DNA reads TGTGCCAGCAGCCCCGTGGGGGGTGGCGAGACCCAGTACTTC. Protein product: CASSPVGGGETQYF.

The CDR3 region is CASSVSRASYGYTF. Here the CDR3 DNA reads TGTGCCAGCAGCGTATCCCGAGCAAGCTATGGCTACACCTTC. The chain has TRBV9 and TRBJ1-2; D gene uncertain. The CDR3 is made up of 14 amino acids. The germline V gene has CDR1 SGDLS and CDR2 YYNGEE. V lost 1 base, J lost 4 bases, and 11 bases lay in between.

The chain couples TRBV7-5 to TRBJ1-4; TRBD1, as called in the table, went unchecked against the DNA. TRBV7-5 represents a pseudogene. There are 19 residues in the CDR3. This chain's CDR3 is CARSSPGTGEQATNEKLFF. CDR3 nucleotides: TGTGCCAGAAGCTCCCCCGGGACAGGGGAGCAAGCAACTAATGAAAAACTGTTTTTT.

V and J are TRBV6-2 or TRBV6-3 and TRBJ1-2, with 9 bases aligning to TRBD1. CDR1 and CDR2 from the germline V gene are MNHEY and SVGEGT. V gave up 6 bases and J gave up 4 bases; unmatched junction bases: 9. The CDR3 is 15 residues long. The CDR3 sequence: CASSLRGTGSYGYTF. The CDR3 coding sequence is TGTGCCAGCAGCCTGAGAGGGACAGGGAGCTATGGCTACACCTTC.

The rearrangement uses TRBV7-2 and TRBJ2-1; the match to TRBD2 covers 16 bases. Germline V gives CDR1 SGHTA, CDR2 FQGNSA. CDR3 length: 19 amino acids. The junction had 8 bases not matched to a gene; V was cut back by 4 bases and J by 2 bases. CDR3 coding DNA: TGTGCCAGCAGCTCGCCGGGACTAGCGGGGGGGAGCACCTACAATGAGCAGTTCTTC. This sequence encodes CASSSPGLAGGSTYNEQFF.

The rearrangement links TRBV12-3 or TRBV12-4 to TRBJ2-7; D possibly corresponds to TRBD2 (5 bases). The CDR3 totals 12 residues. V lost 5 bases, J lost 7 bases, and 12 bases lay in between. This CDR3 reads CASSPAPGEQYF. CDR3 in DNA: TGTGCCAGCAGTCCCGCCCCGGGGGAGCAGTACTTC.

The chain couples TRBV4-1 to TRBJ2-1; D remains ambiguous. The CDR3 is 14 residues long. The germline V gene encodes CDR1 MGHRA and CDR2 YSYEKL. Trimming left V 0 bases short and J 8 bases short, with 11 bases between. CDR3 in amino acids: CASSQDFLGDEQFF. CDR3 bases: TGCGCCAGCAGCCAAGATTTTCTAGGCGATGAGCAGTTCTTC.